In this sample, the clone carrying this T cell receptor beta chain turned up once. The CDR3 loop spans 14 amino acids. V lost 3 bases, J lost 5 bases, and 13 bases lay in between. CDR1 is KGHSH and CDR2 is LQKENI in the germline V gene. The method was immunoSEQ multiplex PCR; TCRdb's version includes in-frame clones alone and lacks a portion of them. The data show around 50,000 clones, about 86% seen once. The sample comes from a study of T cell changes during pregnancy in multiple sclerosis. J is TRBJ2-5 and V is TRBV18, with D possibly TRBD1 on 6 matching bases. The specimen was peripheral blood from another person, used as feeder cells. The TCR sequence derives from a human donor whose cells served as feeder cells for cultures in a pregnancy study. CDR3 sequence reads: CASSPAWGRETQYF. The CDR3 DNA is TGTGCCAGCTCACCGGCATGGGGGCGGGAGACCCAGTACTTC.